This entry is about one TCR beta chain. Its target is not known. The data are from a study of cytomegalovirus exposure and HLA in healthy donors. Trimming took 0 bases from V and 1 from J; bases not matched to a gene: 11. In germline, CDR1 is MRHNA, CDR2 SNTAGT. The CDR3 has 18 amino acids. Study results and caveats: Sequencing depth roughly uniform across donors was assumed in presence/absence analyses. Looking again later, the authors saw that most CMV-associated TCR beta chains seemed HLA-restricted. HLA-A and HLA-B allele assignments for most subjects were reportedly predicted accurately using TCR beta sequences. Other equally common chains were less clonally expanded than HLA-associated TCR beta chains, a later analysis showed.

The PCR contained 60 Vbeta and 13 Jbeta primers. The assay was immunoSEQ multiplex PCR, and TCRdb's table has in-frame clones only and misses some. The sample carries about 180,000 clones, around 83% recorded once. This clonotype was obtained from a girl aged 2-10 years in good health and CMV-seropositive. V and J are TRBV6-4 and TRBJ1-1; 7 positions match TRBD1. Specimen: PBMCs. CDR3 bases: TGTGCCAGCAGTGACTCGAGAGGACAGGATTCCCGGAACACTGAAGCTTTCTTT. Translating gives CASSDSRGQDSRNTEAFF.